Listed below are T cell receptor beta chains from one sample, sequenced in a study of blood T cell repertoires in COVID-19. TCRdb's copy holds only in-frame clones and misses some; the assay was immunoSEQ multiplex PCR. This table has under 500,000 clones, roughly 90% appearing once. The sample consisted of peripheral blood. The receptors were sampled from a woman in her 30s with acute or convalescent COVID-19. CDR3s include the opening cysteine and the closing phenylalanine or tryptophan. D genes are given only for firm matches. Some rows mark clone size as missing; the rest say once, few, many or name a class of expanded clone.

J gene | D gene | V gene | clone size | CDR3 DNA | CDR3 protein
TRBJ1-3 | . | TRBV10-2 | few | TGCGCCAGCAGTTATACAGGGCTTTCTGGAAACACCATATATTTT | CASSYTGLSGNTIYF
TRBJ1-5 | . | TRBV24-1 | . | TGTGCCACCAGTGGGAAGACAGGACCCCGGGGGGATCAGCCCCAGCATTTT | CATSGKTGPRGDQPQHF
TRBJ2-5 | . | TRBV5-5 | once | TGTGCCAGCAGCTTGGGGTGGGCAGGGCGAGAGACCCAGTACTTC | CASSLGWAGRETQYF
TRBJ2-7 | TRBD2 | TRBV6-5 | . | TGTGCCAGCAGTTACGACACTAGCGGGCTGTACGAGCAGTACTTC | CASSYDTSGLYEQYF
TRBJ1-6 | . | TRBV24-1 | . | TGTGCCACCAGTGATTTAACGAGCAGCAGGGGTTCCTATAATTCACCCCTCCACTTT | CATSDLTSSRGSYNSPLHF
TRBJ1-4 | TRBD1 | TRBV9 | . | TGTGCCAGCAGCGTAGGACAGGGAAATGAAAAACTGTTTTTT | CASSVGQGNEKLFF
TRBJ1-4 | TRBD1 | TRBV6-5 | . | TGTGCCAGCAGTCAAAGGACAGGGTGGGAGGGAAAACTGTTTTTT | CASSQRTGWEGKLFF
TRBJ1-1 | . | TRBV2 | . | TGTGCCAGCAGTACCCAAGGGAGGGCGACAAACACTGAAGCTTTCTTT | CASSTQGRATNTEAFF
TRBJ2-1 | TRBD2 | TRBV24-1 | . | TGTGCCACCAGCCTTCCCGCTAGCGGCAATGAGCAGTTCTTC | CATSLPASGNEQFF
TRBJ1-6 | . | TRBV6-6 | few | TGTGCCAGCAACGGACAGAATAATTCACCCCTCCACTTT | CASNGQNNSPLHF
TRBJ2-1 | TRBD2 | TRBV28 | . | TGTGCCAGCAGTTTAGTCCTAGCGGGGGGCTACAATGAGCAGTTCTTC | CASSLVLAGGYNEQFF
TRBJ1-1 | . | TRBV2 | . | TGTGCCAGCAGTGAAGGATACTCAGGACAGTGGAACACTGAAGCTTTCTTT | CASSEGYSGQWNTEAFF
TRBJ1-6 | . | TRBV6-5 | . | TGTGCCAGCCACCATACCCATTGGAGCTCACCCCTCCACTTT | CASHHTHWSSPLHF
TRBJ1-2 | . | TRBV2 | . | TGTGCCAGCGACCGAAGCGATGGCTACACCTTC | CASDRSDGYTF
TRBJ2-1 | . | TRBV18 | . | TGTGCCAGCTCACCACCAGGAGGGGAGCAGTTCTTC | CASSPPGGEQFF
TRBJ1-1 | . | TRBV4-1 | . | TGCGCCAGCAGCCAAGATCAGAAGAACACTGAAGCTTTCTTT | CASSQDQKNTEAFF
TRBJ1-4 | . | TRBV4-1 | . | TGCGCCAGCAGCCCGATGGAAGGGGCTGAAAAACTGTTTTTT | CASSPMEGAEKLFF
TRBJ2-7 | TRBD2 | TRBV6-1 | . | TGTGCCAGCAGTGAAAGGACTAGCGGGGGGAACTCCTACGAGCAGTACTTC | CASSERTSGGNSYEQYF
TRBJ1-2 | . | TRBV28 | . | TGTGCCAGCAGTTTCGGACAAACTTATGGCTACACCTTC | CASSFGQTYGYTF
TRBJ2-7 | . | TRBV11-2 | few | TGTGCCAGCAGCCGAGACTACGAGCAGTACTTC | CASSRDYEQYF
TRBJ1-2 | TRBD1 | TRBV3-1/TRBV3-2 | once | TGTGCCAGCAGCCAATTTCGGACAGGGAAACCCTCTTCAAGGGTCAACTATGGCTACACCTTC | CASSQFRTGKPSSRVNYGYTF
TRBJ2-7 | . | TRBV6-5 | . | TGTGCCAGCAGTCCCCGATGGGAGGTGGGCGAGCAGTACTTC | CASSPRWEVGEQYF
TRBJ2-7 | TRBD1 | TRBV13 | . | TGTGCCAGCAGCTTAGCGGGACAGAATTCCTACGAGCAGTACTTC | CASSLAGQNSYEQYF
TRBJ2-1 | TRBD2 | TRBV3-1/TRBV3-2 | . | TGTGCCAGCAGCCAAGATAGCCTAGCGGACAATGAGCAGTTCTTC | CASSQDSLADNEQFF
TRBJ2-3 | . | TRBV5-1 | . | TGCGCCAGCAGCGGGGCGTTAGGCACAGATACGCAGTATTTT | CASSGALGTDTQYF
TRBJ2-2 | . | TRBV3-1/TRBV3-2 | . | TGTGCCAGCAGCCAAGGAGGGAGTACCGGGGAGCTGTTTTTT | CASSQGGSTGELFF
TRBJ1-2 | TRBD1 | TRBV7-8 | few | TGTGCCAGCAGCTCACAATCCGGGACAGGGTATGGCTACACCTTC | CASSSQSGTGYGYTF
TRBJ2-7 | TRBD1 | TRBV18 | . | TGTGCCAGCTCCACAGGGGACGAGCAGTACTTC | CASSTGDEQYF
TRBJ1-4 | . | TRBV4-1 | . | TGCGCCAGCAGCCGGGTTGGGGGCAGGGGTTTTTCATACGAAAAACTGTTTTTT | CASSRVGGRGFSYEKLFF
TRBJ2-6 | . | TRBV6-5 | . | TGTGCCAGCATCATGGACACCTATGTCAACGTCCTGACTTTC | CASIMDTYVNVLTF
TRBJ1-2 | . | TRBV28 | . | TGTGCCAGCACCCCAGACCAATACAGCGGTAACTATGGCTACACCTTC | CASTPDQYSGNYGYTF
TRBJ1-3 | . | TRBV30 | . | TGTGCCTGGACGCCTGTGGGGGCGGGTGGAAACACCATATATTTT | CAWTPVGAGGNTIYF
TRBJ1-2 | TRBD1 | TRBV9 | . | TGTGCCAGCAGCGTCGAGGACAGGGTTGGATGGGACTATGGCTACACCTTC | CASSVEDRVGWDYGYTF
TRBJ2-1 | TRBD2 | TRBV7-9 | once | TGTGCCAGCAGCGCTAGCCTTCCAGCGGGGGGATACAATGAGCAGTTCTTC | CASSASLPAGGYNEQFF
TRBJ1-5 | TRBD1 | TRBV4-1 | few | TGCGCCAGCAGCCGGGGGACAGGCGTCAATCAGCCCCAGCATTTT | CASSRGTGVNQPQHF
TRBJ2-7 | TRBD1 | TRBV5-1 | . | TGCGCCAGCAGCGTGAAAGAGGGACAGGGACCCGAGCAGTACTTC | CASSVKEGQGPEQYF
TRBJ1-4 | . | TRBV12-5 | once | TGTGCTAGTGGTGCCACAGGGTATACTAATGAAAAACTGTTTTTT | CASGATGYTNEKLFF
TRBJ2-1 | . | TRBV1 | . | TGCACCAGCAGCCAAAGAAGAGCGGTCCCCCATTCCCAAAATTACAATGAGCAGTTCTTC | CTSSQRRAVPHSQNYNEQFF
TRBJ2-5 | . | TRBV5-8 | . | TGTGCCAGCAGCTCCAACAGACTAGTAGAAGAGACCCAGTACTTC | CASSSNRLVEETQYF
TRBJ1-3 | . | TRBV7-8 | . | TGTGCCAGCAGCTCAGGGCCGACTGGAAACACCATATATTTT | CASSSGPTGNTIYF
TRBJ2-3 | . | TRBV7-3 | . | TGTGCCAGCAGCTTAGCAGGGGGCACAGATACGCAGTATTTT | CASSLAGGTDTQYF
TRBJ1-2 | TRBD1 | TRBV28 | . | TGTGCCAGCAGTTTGACAGGGTCCGACTATGGCTACACCTTC | CASSLTGSDYGYTF
TRBJ2-1 | . | TRBV11-2 | . | TGTGCCAGCAGCCCCCGACTAGAGGGGGCCAATGAGCAGTTCTTC | CASSPRLEGANEQFF
TRBJ2-7 | . | TRBV11-2 | . | TGTGCCAGCAGCTTAGATCCAGGGGTCTACGAGCAGTACTTC | CASSLDPGVYEQYF
TRBJ1-4 | TRBD1 | TRBV5-4 | . | TGTGCCAGCAGCTTGAAGACAGGGGTTAATGAAAAACTGTTTTTT | CASSLKTGVNEKLFF